Reported below is one T cell receptor (beta chain). The data were obtained in a study of cytomegalovirus exposure and HLA in healthy donors. The study ran its PCR with 60 Vbeta and 13 Jbeta primers. Measured with immunoSEQ multiplex PCR; TCRdb has only the in-frame clones, and not every one. The sample records about 80,000 clones, approximately 71% being singletons. Germline values: CDR1 MRHNA, CDR2 SNTAGT. Losses at the gene ends were 3 bases for V and 3 bases for J; bases not matched to a gene: 2. The CDR3 consists of 15 residues. The TCR originated in a woman in her thirties or forties in good health and CMV-seronegative. The J gene is TRBJ1-6, the V gene TRBV6-4, with 7 bases aligning to TRBD1. The sequenced sample consisted of PBMCs. CDR3 sequence: CASSEAGGYNSPLHF. The CDR3 DNA reads TGTGCCAGCAGTGAAGCAGGGGGCTATAATTCACCCCTCCACTTT.